This TCR beta chain was found in a study of cytomegalovirus exposure and HLA in healthy donors. With V trimmed by 4 bases and J by 8 bases, 7 bases remained unmatched. The length of the CDR3 is 14 residues. Germline V gene data show CDR1 as MGHRA and CDR2 as YSYEKL. PCR involved 60 Vbeta and 13 Jbeta primers. Some clones are missing from TCRdb's copy, which holds only in-frame ones; the method was immunoSEQ multiplex PCR. The table shows about 130,000 clones, with approximately 79% occurring only once. The clonotype comes from a man aged 18 to 29 in good health and CMV-seropositive. The chain links TRBV4-1 to TRBJ2-1; TRBD1 matches at 8 bases. Sequencing input: PBMCs. CDR3 coding DNA: TGCGCCAGCAGCCCCCGACAGGGGTTGGATGAGCAGTTCTTC. Translated, it gives CASSPRQGLDEQFF.